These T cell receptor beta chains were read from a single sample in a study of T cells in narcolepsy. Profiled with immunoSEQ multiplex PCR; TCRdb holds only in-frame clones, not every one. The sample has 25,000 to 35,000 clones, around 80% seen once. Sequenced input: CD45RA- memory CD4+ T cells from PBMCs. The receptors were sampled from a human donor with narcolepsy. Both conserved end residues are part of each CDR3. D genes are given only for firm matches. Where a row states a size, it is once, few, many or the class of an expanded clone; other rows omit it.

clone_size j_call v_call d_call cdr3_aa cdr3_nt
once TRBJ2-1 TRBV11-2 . CASSRTRNEQFF TGTGCCAGCAGCCGGACGCGAAATGAGCAGTTCTTC
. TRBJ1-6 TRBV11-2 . CASSPRGALRDSPLHF TGTGCCAGCAGCCCCCGTGGGGCCCTAAGGGATTCACCCCTCCACTTT
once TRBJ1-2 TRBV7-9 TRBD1 CASSLGARDRGGYTF TGTGCCAGCAGCTTAGGGGCTCGGGACAGAGGTGGCTACACCTTC
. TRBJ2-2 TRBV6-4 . CASSDGRGELFF TGTGCCAGCAGTGACGGAAGGGGGGAGCTGTTTTTT
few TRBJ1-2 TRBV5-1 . CASSLPEGGDSYTF TGCGCCAGCAGCTTGCCAGAAGGAGGAGATAGCTACACCTTC
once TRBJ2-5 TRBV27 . CASSLYGMVAQETQYF TGTGCCAGCAGTTTATACGGGATGGTGGCCCAAGAGACCCAGTACTTC
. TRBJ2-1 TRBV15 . CATSRASRDRRQFF TGTGCCACCAGCAGAGCCTCGAGGGACCGGAGGCAGTTCTTC
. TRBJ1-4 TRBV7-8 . CASSLSVRTTNEKLFF TGTGCCAGCAGCTTATCAGTCAGAACAACTAATGAAAAACTGTTTTTT
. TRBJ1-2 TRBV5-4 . CASSFIRGVYGYTF TGTGCCAGCAGCTTTATAAGGGGAGTCTATGGCTACACCTTC
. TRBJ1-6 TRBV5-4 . CASSLDGTRGNSPLHF TGTGCCAGCAGCTTGGATGGGACCAGAGGCAATTCACCCCTCCACTTT
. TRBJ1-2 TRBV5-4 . CASSVAAQEPPLTF TGTGCCAGCAGCGTGGCGGCGCAGGAGCCCCCTCTCACCTTC
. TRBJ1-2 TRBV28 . CASKTLGSAGGYTF TGTGCCAGCAAAACCCTAGGATCGGCTGGGGGCTACACCTTC
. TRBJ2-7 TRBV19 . CASSIRGISEQYF TGTGCCAGTAGTATTCGTGGGATAAGCGAGCAGTACTTC
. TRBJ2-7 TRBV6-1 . CASRSSYEQYF TGTGCCAGCCGGTCCAGCTACGAGCAGTACTTC
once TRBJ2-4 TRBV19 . CASSTAQGLFAKNIQYF TGTGCCAGTAGTACAGCCCAGGGTTTGTTCGCCAAAAACATTCAGTACTTC
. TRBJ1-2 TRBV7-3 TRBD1 CASSPPGTGIGGYTF TGTGCCAGCAGCCCCCCTGGGACAGGGATCGGTGGCTACACCTTC
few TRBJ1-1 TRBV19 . CASSTGANTEAFF TGTGCCAGTAGTACAGGCGCCAACACTGAAGCTTTCTTT
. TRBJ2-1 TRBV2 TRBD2 CANMSGLVENEQFF TGTGCCAACATGTCGGGACTAGTGGAGAATGAGCAGTTCTTC
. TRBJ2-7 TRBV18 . CASSPTGAYEQYF TGTGCCAGCTCACCAACGGGGGCCTACGAGCAGTACTTC
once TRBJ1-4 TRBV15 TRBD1 CATSRGGQGHEKLFF TGTGCCACCAGCAGAGGAGGACAGGGTCACGAAAAACTGTTTTTT
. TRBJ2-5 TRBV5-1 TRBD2 CASSLESRGETQYF TGCGCCAGCAGCTTGGAGTCGCGGGGGGAGACCCAGTACTTC
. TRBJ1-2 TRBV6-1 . CASSELYRQGSDYGYTF TGTGCCAGCAGTGAGTTATACAGACAAGGTTCTGACTATGGCTACACCTTC
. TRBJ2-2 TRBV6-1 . CASSATENTGELFF TGTGCCAGCAGTGCGACAGAAAACACCGGGGAGCTGTTTTTT
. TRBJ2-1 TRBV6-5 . CASSYRIAAYNEQFF TGTGCCAGCAGTTACCGGATAGCGGCGTACAATGAGCAGTTCTTC
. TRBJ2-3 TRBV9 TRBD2 CASGRDLRGDTQYF TGTGCCAGCGGGAGGGACTTACGAGGGGATACGCAGTATTTT
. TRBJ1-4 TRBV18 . CASSPQPGIREKLFF TGTGCCAGCTCACCTCAGCCGGGGATTCGGGAAAAACTGTTTTTT
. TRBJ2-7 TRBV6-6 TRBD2 CASSSTSASSYEQYF TGTGCCAGCAGTAGTACTAGCGCGAGCTCCTACGAGCAGTACTTC
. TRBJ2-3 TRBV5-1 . CASTQEATSTDTQYF TGCGCCAGCACACAGGAGGCGACTAGCACAGATACGCAGTATTTT
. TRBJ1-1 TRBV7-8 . CASSLEFGGQGTEAFF TGTGCCAGCAGCTTAGAGTTCGGGGGGCAGGGGACTGAAGCTTTCTTT
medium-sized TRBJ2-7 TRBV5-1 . CASSRTGAVGDEQYF TGCGCCAGCAGCCGGACCGGGGCGGTGGGGGACGAGCAGTACTTC
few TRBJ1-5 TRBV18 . CASSPVGVVPGGSNQPQHF TGTGCCAGCTCACCGGTCGGGGTAGTACCCGGCGGAAGCAATCAGCCCCAGCATTTT
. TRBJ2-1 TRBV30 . CAWSLPPSPSHYNEQFF TGTGCCTGGAGCCTCCCCCCTAGCCCCAGCCACTACAATGAGCAGTTCTTC
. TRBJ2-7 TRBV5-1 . CASSSTGSSYEQYF TGCGCCAGCAGCTCTACAGGGAGCTCCTACGAGCAGTACTTC
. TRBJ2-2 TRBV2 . CASSHVGTAGPTGELFF TGTGCCAGCAGCCACGTCGGGACCGCCGGCCCCACCGGGGAGCTGTTTTTT
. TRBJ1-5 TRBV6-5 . CASSYSTRDQPQHF TGTGCCAGCAGTTACTCGACCAGGGATCAGCCCCAGCATTTT
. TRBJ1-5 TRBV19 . CASSPDSFNQPQHF TGTGCCAGTAGCCCGGACAGTTTCAATCAGCCCCAGCATTTT
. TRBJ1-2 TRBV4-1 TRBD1 CASSQEPTGALYGYTF TGCGCCAGCAGCCAAGAGCCCACAGGGGCTCTCTATGGCTACACCTTC
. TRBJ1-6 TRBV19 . CASSISGSPSPLHF TGTGCCAGTAGTATTTCGGGCTCCCCCTCACCCCTCCACTTT
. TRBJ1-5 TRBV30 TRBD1 CAWSSHKPGQGRRQPQHF TGTGCCTGGAGTTCGCACAAACCGGGACAGGGGAGGAGACAGCCCCAGCATTTT
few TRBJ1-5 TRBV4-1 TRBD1 CASSLAPHGTGERQPQHF TGCGCCAGCAGCCTTGCGCCCCACGGGACAGGGGAAAGACAGCCCCAGCATTTT
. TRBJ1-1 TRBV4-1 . CASSQEFARPVTEAFF TGCGCCAGCAGCCAAGAATTTGCCAGGCCGGTCACTGAAGCTTTCTTT
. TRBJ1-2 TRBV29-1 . CSVASLREGYTF TGCAGCGTTGCTAGCCTTAGGGAGGGCTACACCTTC
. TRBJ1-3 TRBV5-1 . CASSLGLQAGNTIYF TGCGCCAGCAGCTTGGGACTGCAGGCGGGAAACACCATATATTTT
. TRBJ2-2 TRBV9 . CASSPRDGTGELFF TGTGCCAGCAGCCCCCGTGACGGCACCGGGGAGCTGTTTTTT
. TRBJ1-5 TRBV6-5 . CASSVQGGQPQHF TGTGCCAGCTCTGTACAGGGAGGTCAGCCCCAGCATTTT
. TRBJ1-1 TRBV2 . CASSLSDRSTEAFF TGTGCCAGCAGCTTGAGCGACAGGAGCACTGAAGCTTTCTTT
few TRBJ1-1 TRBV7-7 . CASSPGTSGAEAFF TGTGCCAGCAGCCCCGGGACGTCTGGGGCTGAAGCTTTCTTT
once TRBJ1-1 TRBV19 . CASRDRLDTEAFF TGTGCCAGTAGGGACCGCCTGGACACTGAAGCTTTCTTT
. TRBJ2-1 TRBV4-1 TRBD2 CASSEAGTSSYNEQFF TGCGCCAGCAGCGAGGCCGGGACTAGCTCCTACAATGAGCAGTTCTTC
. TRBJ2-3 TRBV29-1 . CSMDLSAADTDTQYF TGCAGCATGGACCTCTCTGCGGCTGACACAGATACGCAGTATTTT
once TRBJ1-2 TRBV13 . CASSLVKVGHRVGYTF TGTGCCAGCAGCTTAGTTAAAGTTGGCCACAGGGTGGGCTACACCTTC
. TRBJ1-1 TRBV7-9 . CASRQSGKNTEAFF TGTGCCAGCAGGCAATCAGGGAAGAACACTGAAGCTTTCTTT
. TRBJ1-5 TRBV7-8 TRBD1 CASSLTGGFGNQPQHF TGTGCCAGCAGCTTGACAGGGGGCTTTGGCAATCAGCCCCAGCATTTT
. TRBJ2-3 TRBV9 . CASSGHQGLTDTQYF TGTGCCAGCAGCGGCCACCAGGGGTTGACAGATACGCAGTATTTT